A single sample is the source of the 25 T cell receptor beta chains below, sequenced in a study of blood T cell repertoires in COVID-19. The protocol was immunoSEQ multiplex PCR, while the TCRdb copy is restricted to in-frame clones and leaves out a portion. The table shows 400,000 to 450,000 clones, with 70% to 90% occurring only once. Sequenced input: peripheral blood. Receptors originate from a woman aged 50 to 65 with COVID-19, enrolled during active disease.

The rearrangement uses TRBV7-7 and TRBJ2-2; maybe TRBD2 (7 bases). The V gene's germline CDR1 is SSHAT and CDR2 FNYEAQ (reference sequence). The CDR3 spans 16 residues. The V gene lost 5 bases and the J gene lost 7 bases, with 20 bases spanning the gap. CDR3 nucleotides: TGTGCCAGCAGCACAATCGGGGGGCCGGATGTCGGGGAGCTGTTTTTT. This sequence encodes CASSTIGGPDVGELFF.

V usage is TRBV2 and J usage is TRBJ1-5, with a possible D match to TRBD1 (6 bases). With 8 bases removed from V and 5 bases from J, the gap between germline ends came to 16 bases. This CDR3 comprises 14 residues. CDR1 SNHLY and CDR2 FYNNEI come from the germline V gene. CDR3 nucleotides: TGTGCCAGCGTCGCGGGGGGGGCTTATCAGCCCCAGCATTTT. Its protein product is CASVAGGAYQPQHF.

V gene TRBV3-1 (or the pseudogene TRBV3-2) combines with J gene TRBJ1-2; maybe TRBD1 (5 bases). The CDR3 totals 15 residues. Looked up from germline, CDR1 is LGHDT and CDR2 is YNNKEL (reference sequence). V dropped 4 bases and J dropped 4 bases, with 16 bases sitting between them. The CDR3 loop is CASSRGATRGYGYTF. CDR3 nucleotides: TGTGCCAGCAGCCGCGGGGCAACCCGGGGCTATGGCTACACCTTC.

The chain carries TRBV4-2 and TRBJ2-1, with 8 bases aligning to TRBD2. Germline CDR1 reads LGHNA; CDR2 reads YNFKEQ. The CDR3 is 13 amino acids. V lost 6 bases and J lost 9; bases outside the gene matches: 7. The CDR3, as DNA: TGTGCCAGCAGTCTAGGACTAGCCGTTGAGCAGTTCTTC. It codes for CASSLGLAVEQFF.

The chain links TRBV10-3 to TRBJ2-5; D perhaps matches TRBD1 (5 bases). The V end was cut by 10 bases, the J end by 1 base, with 13 bases between. The CDR3 has 13 amino acids. Germline CDR1 ENHRY, CDR2 SYGVKD. CDR3 in amino acids: CATSDRFQETQYF. The CDR3 DNA is TGTGCCACCTCAGACAGATTCCAAGAGACCCAGTACTTC.

The CDR3 bases are TGTGCCAGCAGCTTACGGGTAAACTACGAGCAGTACTTC. Protein: CASSLRVNYEQYF. The rearrangement links TRBV7-8 to TRBJ2-7; D not certain. V was cut by 2 bases and J by 3 bases, with 8 bases left in between. Germline loops: CDR1 SGHVS, CDR2 FQNEAQ. CDR3 length: 13 amino acids.

The chain's CDR3 is CASSTVTGIYGNQPQHF. The CDR3 region has the DNA TGTGCCAGCAGCACTGTGACAGGGATTTATGGCAATCAGCCCCAGCATTTT. The chain combines TRBV28 with TRBJ1-5, with 7 bases lining up with TRBD1. The V and J ends lost 6 bases and 2 bases, in that order; junction bases with no gene match: 13. This CDR3 has 17 amino acids. Germline V CDR1 and CDR2: MDHEN, SYDVKM.

This chain links TRBV19 with TRBJ1-1; 8 bases are a match to TRBD1. V lost 7 bases, J lost 11 bases, and 15 bases stayed unmatched. The CDR3 contains 14 residues. The germline V gene has CDR1 LNHDA and CDR2 SQIVND (reference sequence). The CDR3 DNA sequence: TGTGCCAGTACCGACATCGGCAGGGGGCGCTTGGCTTTCTTT. Translating gives CASTDIGRGRLAFF.

This clone was counted between two and nine times. The chain links TRBV30 to TRBJ1-1; possibly TRBD1 for D (6 bases). Germline V gene sequence: CDR1 GTSNPN, CDR2 SVGIG (reference sequence). Trimming pared 1 base from V and 11 bases from J, leaving 14 bases between. The CDR3 covers 12 residues. CDR3 region: CAWSGDRSGAFF. The CDR3 DNA follows: TGTGCCTGGAGTGGTGACAGGTCCGGTGCTTTCTTT.

The chain recombines TRBV5-1 with TRBJ1-1, with 8 bases that match TRBD1. V dropped 2 bases and J dropped 5; count of bases not matched to a gene: 8. The CDR3 extends over 15 amino acids. The germline V gene encodes CDR1 SGHRS and CDR2 YFSETQ. The CDR3 loop is CASSLRTGRGTEAFF. Here the CDR3 DNA reads TGCGCCAGCAGCTTACGGACAGGGAGGGGGACTGAAGCTTTCTTT.

This clone was observed a handful of times. The J gene is TRBJ1-6, the V gene TRBV30; 8 nucleotides match TRBD1. Trimming removed 4 bases from V and 9 bases from J; junction bases left unmatched: 5. Germline V gene data show CDR1 as GTSNPN and CDR2 as SVGIG (reference sequence). CDR3 length: 13 residues. The CDR3 region has the DNA TGTGCCTGGACACAGGGGGTGAGTTCACCCCTCCACTTT. Its translation is CAWTQGVSSPLHF.

J is TRBJ2-3 and V is TRBV5-1; tentatively, D is TRBD1 (7 bases). The CDR3 has 16 amino acids. The V gene's germline CDR1 is SGHRS and CDR2 YFSETQ. V was trimmed by 0 bases and J by 1 base, leaving 12 bases between them. The CDR3 nucleotides read TGCGCCAGCAGCTTGGCCGGCAGGGGGGGCACAGATACGCAGTATTTT. This sequence encodes CASSLAGRGGTDTQYF.

This clone came up once. This chain joins TRBV28 and TRBJ2-3; 8 nucleotides match TRBD2. From germline, CDR1 is MDHEN and CDR2 SYDVKM. CDR3 length: 15 amino acids. The trim removed 4 bases at V and 5 bases at J, leaving 8 bases unmatched. CDR3 coding DNA: TGTGCCAGCAGTTCCCAGCGGGGGTTTGGAGATACGCAGTATTTT. Translation gives CASSSQRGFGDTQYF.

The chain joins TRBV5-4 to TRBJ1-1; no reliable D call. V dropped 6 bases and J dropped 4 bases, with 7 bases sitting between them. The germline gives CDR1 SGHNT, CDR2 YYREEE (reference sequence). This CDR3 is built from 11 residues. Here the CDR3 reads CASNEGTEAFF. DNA for the CDR3: TGTGCCAGCAATGAGGGCACTGAAGCTTTCTTT.

The chain joins TRBV21-1 to TRBJ2-1; the D call of TRBD1 is as the table states it, not checked on the DNA. TRBV21-1 has pseudogene status. This CDR3 has 13 amino acids. The CDR3 loop reads CASSTGQSNEQFF. Written as DNA, the CDR3 is TGTGCCAGCAGCACGGGACAGTCCAATGAGCAGTTCTTC.

In its sample, this clone was seen once. The chain has TRBV28 and TRBJ1-6; 8 bases are shared with TRBD1. J lost 9 bases, V lost 10 bases, and 8 bases had no gene match. The CDR3 consists of 13 residues. CDR1 and CDR2 (germline): MDHEN, SYDVKM. The CDR3 region is CATLDRVSSPLHF. The CDR3 DNA reads TGTGCCACCTTGGACAGGGTCAGTTCACCCCTCCACTTT.

V gene TRBV11-2 combines with J gene TRBJ1-1, with D possibly TRBD1 on 5 matching bases. V was pared by 6 bases and J by 7 bases, with 18 bases between. Looked up from germline, CDR1 is SGHAT and CDR2 is FQNNGV. The CDR3 consists of 14 residues. CDR3 amino acids: CASSKSGGQGEAFF. CDR3 in DNA: TGTGCCAGCAGTAAAAGCGGGGGTCAAGGTGAAGCTTTCTTT.

This clone was counted once. This chain links TRBV29-1 with TRBJ1-2, with a tentative D call TRBD1 (6 bases). The CDR3 has 12 residues. The germline V and J ends were trimmed by 7 bases and 5 bases, with 14 bases remaining between them. Germline lookup yields CDR1 SQVTM and CDR2 ANQGSEA. The CDR3 nucleotides are TGCAGCGCAGACGACAGGTCGTATGGCTACACCTTC. Translating gives CSADDRSYGYTF. Combining the CDR3 with reference TRBV29-1 and TRBJ1-2 gives the whole variable domain SAVISQKPSRDICQRGTSLTIQCQVDSQVTMMFWYRQQPGQSLTLIATANQGSEATYESGFVIDKFPISRPNLTFSTLTVSNMSPEDSSIYLCSADDRSYGYTFGSGTRLTVV.

This clone has just one count. The J gene is TRBJ2-2, the V gene TRBV30, with 9 bases fitting TRBD1. The CDR3 is made up of 17 amino acids. Germline CDR1 GTSNPN, CDR2 SVGIG (reference sequence). With V trimmed by 1 base and J by 4 bases, 10 bases remained unmatched. CDR3 sequence: CAWSAQSGTGITGELFF. CDR3 nucleotide sequence: TGTGCCTGGAGTGCCCAATCCGGGACAGGGATCACCGGGGAGCTGTTTTTT.

The chain carries TRBV5-4 and TRBJ1-1, with 7 bases that match TRBD1. The CDR3 has 13 amino acids. The germline gives CDR1 SGHNT, CDR2 YYREEE (reference sequence). V shed 5 bases and J 6 bases; nucleotides not matched to a gene: 7. The CDR3 reads CASSIIGGPEAFF. The CDR3 DNA follows: TGTGCCAGCAGTATTATAGGGGGCCCTGAAGCTTTCTTT.

A note on this clone: Other DNA sequences in this sample translate to the same CDR3. The rearrangement links TRBV7-9 to TRBJ1-3; no firm D call. Trimming pared 1 base from V and 0 bases from J, leaving 4 bases between. This CDR3 is 14 amino acids long. The V gene's germline CDR1 is SEHNR and CDR2 FQNEAQ (reference sequence). The CDR3 reads CASSLDSSGNTIYF. CDR3 sequence (DNA): TGTGCCAGCAGCTTAGACTCCTCTGGAAACACCATATATTTT. The entire variable domain, with the rest obtained from reference TRBV7-9 and TRBJ1-3, is as follows: DTGVSQNPRHKITKRGQNVTFRCDPISEHNRLYWYRQTLGQGPEFLTYFQNEAQLEKSRLLSDRFSAERPKGSFSTLEIQRTEQGDSAMYLCASSLDSSGNTIYFGEGSWLTVV.

The V and J genes are TRBV12-5 and TRBJ2-5, with TRBD1 as a possible D gene (6 bases). Trimming removed 6 bases from V and 2 bases from J, with 13 bases in between. From germline, CDR1 is LGHNT and CDR2 FRNRAP. This CDR3 has 14 amino acids. The CDR3 DNA sequence: TGTGCTAGTGGCGGCAGGGGAACTCAAGAGACCCAGTACTTC. Protein sequence: CASGGRGTQETQYF.

This chain connects TRBV30 to TRBJ2-2; 7 nucleotides match TRBD1. The CDR3 is made up of 14 amino acids. The germline gives CDR1 GTSNPN, CDR2 SVGIG (reference sequence). V gave up 3 bases and J gave up 7 bases; unmatched junction bases: 8. CDR3 coding DNA: TGTGCCTGGAGCCGGTTGACAGGGATCGGGGAGCTGTTTTTT. Amino acid sequence: CAWSRLTGIGELFF.

This clone showed up just a few times. The chain couples TRBV18 to TRBJ1-5; 7 nucleotides agree with TRBD1. V shed 3 bases, J shed 6 bases, and the junction held 8 bases outside the gene matches. CDR3 length equals 15 residues. Germline values: CDR1 KGHSH, CDR2 LQKENI. This CDR3 reads CASSPTGTAGQPQHF. In DNA form, the CDR3 reads TGTGCCAGCTCACCTACCGGGACAGCAGGTCAGCCCCAGCATTTT. Full variable domain (outside the CDR3, taken from reference TRBV18 and TRBJ1-5): NAGVMQNPRHLVRRRGQEARLRCSPMKGHSHVYWYRQLPEEGLKFMVYLQKENIIDESGMPKERFSAEFPKEGPSILRIQQVVRGDSAAYFCASSPTGTAGQPQHFGDGTRLSIL.

The chain couples TRBV10-1 to TRBJ2-4, with D tentatively TRBD1 (5 bases). The V end was cut by 0 bases, the J end by 9 bases, with 12 bases between. This CDR3 is built from 14 residues. The germline V gene encodes CDR1 WNHNN and CDR2 SYGVQD (reference sequence). DNA for the CDR3: TGCGCCAGCAGTGAGTCCGGGCAGGGTGGCATTCAGTACTTC. Its translation is CASSESGQGGIQYF.